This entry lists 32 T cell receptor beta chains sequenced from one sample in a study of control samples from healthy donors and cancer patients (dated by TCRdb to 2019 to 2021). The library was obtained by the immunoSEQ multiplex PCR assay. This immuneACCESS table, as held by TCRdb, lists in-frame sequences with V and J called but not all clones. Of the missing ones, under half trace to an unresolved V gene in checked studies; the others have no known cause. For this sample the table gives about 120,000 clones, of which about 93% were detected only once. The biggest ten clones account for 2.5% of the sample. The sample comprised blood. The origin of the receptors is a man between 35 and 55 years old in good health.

The CDR3 region is CASSVYGAVGDTQYF. The CDR3 DNA reads TGTGCCAGCAGCGTATACGGGGCCGTTGGAGATACGCAGTATTTT. The chain carries TRBV9 and TRBJ2-3; either TRBD1 or TRBD2 may fit D (5 bases each). Trimming cost V 1 base and J 5 bases, with 14 bases left between them. Germline values: CDR1 SGDLS, CDR2 YYNGEE. This CDR3 spans 15 amino acids.

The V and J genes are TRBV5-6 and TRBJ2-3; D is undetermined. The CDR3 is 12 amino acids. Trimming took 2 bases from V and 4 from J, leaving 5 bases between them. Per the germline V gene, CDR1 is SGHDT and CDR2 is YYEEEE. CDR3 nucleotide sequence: TGTGCCAGCAGCTTAGGCTCAGATACGCAGTATTTT. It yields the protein CASSLGSDTQYF.

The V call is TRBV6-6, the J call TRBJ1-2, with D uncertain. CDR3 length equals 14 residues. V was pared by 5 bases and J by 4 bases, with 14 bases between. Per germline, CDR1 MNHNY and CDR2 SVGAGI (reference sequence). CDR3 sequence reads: CASSIPGLSYGYTF. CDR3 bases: TGTGCCAGCAGTATCCCCGGACTCTCCTATGGCTACACCTTC.

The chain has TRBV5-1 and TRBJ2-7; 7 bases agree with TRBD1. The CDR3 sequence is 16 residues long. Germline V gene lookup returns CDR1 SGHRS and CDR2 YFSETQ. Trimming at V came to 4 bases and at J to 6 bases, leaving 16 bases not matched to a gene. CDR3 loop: CASSDLRQGKPLEQYF. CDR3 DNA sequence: TGCGCCAGCAGCGACCTACGACAGGGAAAACCCCTCGAGCAGTACTTC.

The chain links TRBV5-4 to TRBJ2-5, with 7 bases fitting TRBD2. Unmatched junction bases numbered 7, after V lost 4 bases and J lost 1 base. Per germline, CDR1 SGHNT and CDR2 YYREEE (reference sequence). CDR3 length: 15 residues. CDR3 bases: TGTGCCAGCAGCCCCTCCGGGGGGATCCAAGAGACCCAGTACTTC. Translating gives CASSPSGGIQETQYF.

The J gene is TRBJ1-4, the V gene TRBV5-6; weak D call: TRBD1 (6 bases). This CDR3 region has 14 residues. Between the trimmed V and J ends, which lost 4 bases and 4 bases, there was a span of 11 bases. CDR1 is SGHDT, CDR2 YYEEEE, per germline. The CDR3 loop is CASSRQAYNEKLFF. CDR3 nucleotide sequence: TGTGCCAGCAGCCGACAGGCCTATAATGAAAAACTGTTTTTT.

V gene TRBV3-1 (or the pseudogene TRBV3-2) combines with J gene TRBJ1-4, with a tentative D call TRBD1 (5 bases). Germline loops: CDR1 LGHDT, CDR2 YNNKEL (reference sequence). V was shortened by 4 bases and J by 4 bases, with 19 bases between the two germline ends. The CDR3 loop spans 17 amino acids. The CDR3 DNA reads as TGTGCCAGCAGCCCCGTTTTAGTTGGGGCTTATAATGAAAAACTGTTTTTT. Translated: CASSPVLVGAYNEKLFF.

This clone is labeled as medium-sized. CDR3 residues: CASSSNPDLLDYEQYF. In nucleotides, the CDR3 is TGTGCCAGCAGTTCCAATCCGGACCTCCTCGACTACGAGCAGTACTTC. The J gene is TRBJ2-7, the V gene TRBV28; D gene ambiguous. The CDR3 extends over 16 amino acids. V shed 4 bases and J shed 3 bases, with 19 bases lying between them. The germline V gene has CDR1 MDHEN and CDR2 SYDVKM.

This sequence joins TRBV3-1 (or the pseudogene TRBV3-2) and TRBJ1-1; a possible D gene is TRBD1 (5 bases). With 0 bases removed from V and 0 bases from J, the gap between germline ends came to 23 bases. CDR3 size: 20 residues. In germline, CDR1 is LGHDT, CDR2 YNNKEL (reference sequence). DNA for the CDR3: TGTGCCAGCAGCCAAGAGCAGAGCCCGGGGCGTCGGTTCATGAACACTGAAGCTTTCTTT. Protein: CASSQEQSPGRRFMNTEAFF.

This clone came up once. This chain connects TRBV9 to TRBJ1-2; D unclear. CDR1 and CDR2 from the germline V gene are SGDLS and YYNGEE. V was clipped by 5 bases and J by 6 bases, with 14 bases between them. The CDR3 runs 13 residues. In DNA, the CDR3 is TGTGCCAGCAGTAAGGGCAGTTTAGATGGCTACACCTTC. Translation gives CASSKGSLDGYTF.

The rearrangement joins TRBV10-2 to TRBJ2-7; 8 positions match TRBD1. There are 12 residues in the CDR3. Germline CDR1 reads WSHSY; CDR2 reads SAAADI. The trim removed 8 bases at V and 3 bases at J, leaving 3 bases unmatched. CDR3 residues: CASGTGVYEQYF. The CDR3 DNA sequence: TGCGCCAGCGGGACAGGAGTCTACGAGCAGTACTTC.

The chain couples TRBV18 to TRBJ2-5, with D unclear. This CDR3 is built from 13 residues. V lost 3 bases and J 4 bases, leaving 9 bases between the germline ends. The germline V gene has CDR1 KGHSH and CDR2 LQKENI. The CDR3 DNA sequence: TGTGCCAGCTCACCGGCCTGGGGAGAGACCCAGTACTTC. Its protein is CASSPAWGETQYF.

In DNA, the CDR3 is TGTGCCAGCAGTGCCCGGACAGAGAACACTGAAGCTTTCTTT. Its translation: CASSARTENTEAFF. The rearrangement joins TRBV2 to TRBJ1-1; D possibly corresponds to TRBD1 (6 bases). The CDR3 is made up of 14 amino acids. CDR1 is SNHLY and CDR2 is FYNNEI in the germline V gene. Trimming left V 4 bases short and J 1 base short, with 10 bases between.

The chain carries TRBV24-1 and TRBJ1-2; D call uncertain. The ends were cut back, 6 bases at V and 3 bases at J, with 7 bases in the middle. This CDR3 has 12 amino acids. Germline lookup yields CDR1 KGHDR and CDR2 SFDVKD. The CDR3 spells CATSNLHYGYTF. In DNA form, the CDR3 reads TGTGCCACCAGTAATCTGCACTATGGCTACACCTTC.

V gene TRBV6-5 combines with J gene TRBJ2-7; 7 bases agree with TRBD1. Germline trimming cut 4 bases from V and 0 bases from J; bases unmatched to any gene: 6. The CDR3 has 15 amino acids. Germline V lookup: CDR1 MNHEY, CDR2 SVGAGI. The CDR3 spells CASSFRDRISYEQYF. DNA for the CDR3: TGTGCCAGCAGTTTCCGGGACAGAATCTCCTACGAGCAGTACTTC.

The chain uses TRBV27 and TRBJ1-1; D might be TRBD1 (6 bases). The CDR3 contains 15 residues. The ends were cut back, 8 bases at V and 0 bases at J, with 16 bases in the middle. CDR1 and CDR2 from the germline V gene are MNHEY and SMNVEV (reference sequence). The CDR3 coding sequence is TGTGCCAGCCGAACCCGTGGACAGATGAACACTGAAGCTTTCTTT. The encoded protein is CASRTRGQMNTEAFF.

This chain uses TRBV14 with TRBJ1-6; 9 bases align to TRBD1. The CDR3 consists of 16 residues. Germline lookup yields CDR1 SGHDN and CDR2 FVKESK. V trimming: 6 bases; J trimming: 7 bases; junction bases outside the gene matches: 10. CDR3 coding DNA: TGTGCCAGCAGTCAACGAAGGACAGGGGAAAATTCACCCCTCCACTTT. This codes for CASSQRRTGENSPLHF.

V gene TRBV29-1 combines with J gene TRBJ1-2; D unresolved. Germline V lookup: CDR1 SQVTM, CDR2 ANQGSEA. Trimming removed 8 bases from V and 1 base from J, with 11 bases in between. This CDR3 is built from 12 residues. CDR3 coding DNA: TGCAGCTCATCGGGCAGTAACTATGGCTACACCTTC. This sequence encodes CSSSGSNYGYTF.

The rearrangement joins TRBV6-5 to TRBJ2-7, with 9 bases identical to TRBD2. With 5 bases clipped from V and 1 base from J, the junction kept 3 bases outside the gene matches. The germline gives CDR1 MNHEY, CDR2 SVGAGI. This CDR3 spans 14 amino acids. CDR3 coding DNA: TGTGCCAGCAGTCGACTAGCGGATTCCTACGAGCAGTACTTC. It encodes CASSRLADSYEQYF.

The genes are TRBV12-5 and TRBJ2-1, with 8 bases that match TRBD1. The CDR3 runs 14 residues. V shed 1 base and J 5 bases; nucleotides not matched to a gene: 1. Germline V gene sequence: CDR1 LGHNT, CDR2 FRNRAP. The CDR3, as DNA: TGTGCTAGTGGTTTGGGGGACAGGAACAATGAGCAGTTCTTC. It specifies CASGLGDRNNEQFF.

CDR3 amino acids: CASMGYTGELFF. CDR3 DNA: TGTGCCAGCATGGGATACACCGGGGAGCTGTTTTTT. V and J are TRBV9 and TRBJ2-2; no definite D call. The germline V and J ends were trimmed by 6 bases and 3 bases, with 6 bases remaining between them. CDR1 and CDR2 from the germline V gene are SGDLS and YYNGEE. This CDR3 comprises 12 residues.

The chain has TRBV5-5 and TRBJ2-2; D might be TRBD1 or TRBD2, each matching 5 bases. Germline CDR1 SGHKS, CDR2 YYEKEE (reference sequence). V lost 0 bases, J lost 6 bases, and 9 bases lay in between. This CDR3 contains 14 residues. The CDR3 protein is CASSLDGGPGELFF. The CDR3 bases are TGTGCCAGCAGCTTGGATGGGGGACCCGGGGAGCTGTTTTTT.

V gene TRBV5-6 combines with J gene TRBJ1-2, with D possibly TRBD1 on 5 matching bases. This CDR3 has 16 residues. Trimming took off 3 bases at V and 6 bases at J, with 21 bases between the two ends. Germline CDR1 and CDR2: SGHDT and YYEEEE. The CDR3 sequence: CASSSRGWGTGNGYTF. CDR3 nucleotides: TGTGCCAGCAGCTCGAGGGGCTGGGGCACGGGAAATGGCTACACCTTC.

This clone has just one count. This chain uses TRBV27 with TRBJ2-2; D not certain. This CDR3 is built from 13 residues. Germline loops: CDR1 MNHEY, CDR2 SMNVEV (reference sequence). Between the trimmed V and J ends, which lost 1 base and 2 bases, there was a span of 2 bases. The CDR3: CASSLYNTGELFF. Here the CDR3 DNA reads TGTGCCAGCAGTTTATACAACACCGGGGAGCTGTTTTTT.

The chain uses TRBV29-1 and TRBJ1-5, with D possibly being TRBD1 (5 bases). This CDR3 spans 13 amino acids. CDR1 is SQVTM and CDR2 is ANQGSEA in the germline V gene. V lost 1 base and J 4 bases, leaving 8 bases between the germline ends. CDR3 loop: CSVEAGINQPQHF. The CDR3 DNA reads TGCAGCGTTGAAGCAGGGATTAATCAGCCCCAGCATTTT.

For the CDR3, the DNA is TGTGCCAGCAGCTTTAACAGACAGGGACCTTCCTACGAGCAGTACTTC. Protein product: CASSFNRQGPSYEQYF. The chain has TRBV7-3 and TRBJ2-7; 7 positions match TRBD1. CDR1 is SGHTA and CDR2 is FQGTGA in the germline V gene. The length of the CDR3 is 16 residues. With 3 bases clipped from V and 1 base from J, the junction kept 9 bases outside the gene matches.

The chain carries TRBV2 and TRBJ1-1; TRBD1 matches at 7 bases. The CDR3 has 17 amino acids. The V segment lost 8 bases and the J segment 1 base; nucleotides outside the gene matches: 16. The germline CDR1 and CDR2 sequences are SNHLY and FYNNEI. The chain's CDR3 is CASPPATGHLWNTEAFF. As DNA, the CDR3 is TGTGCCAGCCCCCCCGCGACAGGGCACTTATGGAACACTGAAGCTTTCTTT.

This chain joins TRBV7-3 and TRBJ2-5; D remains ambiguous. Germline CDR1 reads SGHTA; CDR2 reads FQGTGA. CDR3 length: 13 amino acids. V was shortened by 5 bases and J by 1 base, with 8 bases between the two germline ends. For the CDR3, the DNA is TGTGCCAGCAGCCCGCAACCCCAAGAGACCCAGTACTTC. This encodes CASSPQPQETQYF.

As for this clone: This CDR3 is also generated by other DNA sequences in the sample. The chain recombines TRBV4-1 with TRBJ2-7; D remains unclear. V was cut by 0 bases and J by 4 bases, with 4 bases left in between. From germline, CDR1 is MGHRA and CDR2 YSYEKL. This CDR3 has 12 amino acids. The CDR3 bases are TGCGCCAGCAGCCAAGACAGGTACGAGCAGTACTTC. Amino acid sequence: CASSQDRYEQYF.

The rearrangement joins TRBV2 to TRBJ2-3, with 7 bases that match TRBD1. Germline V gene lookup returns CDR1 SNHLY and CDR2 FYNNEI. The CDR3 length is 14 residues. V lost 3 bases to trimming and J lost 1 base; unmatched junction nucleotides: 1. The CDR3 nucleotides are TGTGCCAGCAGTGAGCAGGGGGGCACAGATACGCAGTATTTT. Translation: CASSEQGGTDTQYF.

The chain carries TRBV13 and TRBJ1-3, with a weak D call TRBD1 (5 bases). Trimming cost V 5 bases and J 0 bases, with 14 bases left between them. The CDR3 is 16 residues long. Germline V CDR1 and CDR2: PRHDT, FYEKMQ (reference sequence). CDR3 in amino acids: CASSKRDGDSGNTIYF. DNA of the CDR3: TGTGCCAGCAGCAAGAGGGACGGGGACTCTGGAAACACCATATATTTT.

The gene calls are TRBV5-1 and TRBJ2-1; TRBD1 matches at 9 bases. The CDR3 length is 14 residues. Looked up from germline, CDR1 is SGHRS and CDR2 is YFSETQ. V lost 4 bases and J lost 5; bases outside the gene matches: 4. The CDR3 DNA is TGCGCCAGCAGCCCCCGGACAGGGGACAATGAGCAGTTCTTC. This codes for CASSPRTGDNEQFF.